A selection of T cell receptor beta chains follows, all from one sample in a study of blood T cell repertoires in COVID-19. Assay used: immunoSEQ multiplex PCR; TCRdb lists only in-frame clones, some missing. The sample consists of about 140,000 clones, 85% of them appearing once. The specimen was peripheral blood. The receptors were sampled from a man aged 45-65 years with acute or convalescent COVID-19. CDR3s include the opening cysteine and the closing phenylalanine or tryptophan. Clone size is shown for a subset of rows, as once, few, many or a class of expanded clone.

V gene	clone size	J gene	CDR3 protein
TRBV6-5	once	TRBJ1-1	CAGRDRLVPDTEAFF
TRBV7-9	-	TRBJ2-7	CASSLRTALSYEQYF
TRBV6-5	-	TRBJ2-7	CASSSARGSYEQYF
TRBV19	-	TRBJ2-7	CASSIAGTGYYEQYF
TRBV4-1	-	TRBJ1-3	CASSQKSSGTALYF
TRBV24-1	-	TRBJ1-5	CATGLTGNQPQHF
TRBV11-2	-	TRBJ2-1	CASSLGGSSYNEQFF
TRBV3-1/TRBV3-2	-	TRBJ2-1	CASSQGPYEQFF
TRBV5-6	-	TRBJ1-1	CASSLTGGHDEAFF
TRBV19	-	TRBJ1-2	CASSWDRGHANYGYTF
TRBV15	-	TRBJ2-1	CATSISGGVLYEQFF
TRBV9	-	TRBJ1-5	CASSVEGRQDQPQHF
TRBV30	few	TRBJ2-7	CAWTPLGGYEQYF
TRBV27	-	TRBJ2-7	CASSYLVLCYEQYF